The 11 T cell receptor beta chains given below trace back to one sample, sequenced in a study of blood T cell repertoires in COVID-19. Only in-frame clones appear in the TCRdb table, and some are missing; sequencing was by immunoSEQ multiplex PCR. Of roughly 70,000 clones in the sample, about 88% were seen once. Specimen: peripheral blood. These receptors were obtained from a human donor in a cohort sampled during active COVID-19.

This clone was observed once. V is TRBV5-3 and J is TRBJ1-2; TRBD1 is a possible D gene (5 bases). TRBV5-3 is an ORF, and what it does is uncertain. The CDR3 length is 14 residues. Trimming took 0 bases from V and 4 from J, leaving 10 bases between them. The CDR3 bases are TGTGCCAGAAGCTTGGACAGGTTCAGCTATGGCTACACCTTC. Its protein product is CARSLDRFSYGYTF.

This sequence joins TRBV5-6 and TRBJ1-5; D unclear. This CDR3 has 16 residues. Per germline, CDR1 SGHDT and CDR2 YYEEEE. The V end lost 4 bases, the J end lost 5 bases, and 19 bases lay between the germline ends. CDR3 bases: TGTGCCAGCAGCCCTTGGGTAGAGAGCAGGTATCAGCCCCAGCATTTT. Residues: CASSPWVESRYQPQHF.

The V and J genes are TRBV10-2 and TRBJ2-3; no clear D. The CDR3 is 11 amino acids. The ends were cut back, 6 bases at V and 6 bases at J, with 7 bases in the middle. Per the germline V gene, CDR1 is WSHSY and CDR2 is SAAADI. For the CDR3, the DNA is TGCGCCAGCAGGCCCGGGGATACGCAGTATTTT. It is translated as CASRPGDTQYF.

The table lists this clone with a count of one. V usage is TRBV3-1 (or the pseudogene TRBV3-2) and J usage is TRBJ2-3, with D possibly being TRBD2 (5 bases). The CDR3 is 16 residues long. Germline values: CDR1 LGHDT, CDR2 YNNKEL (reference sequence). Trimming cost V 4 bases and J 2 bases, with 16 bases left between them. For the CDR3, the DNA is TGTGCCAGCAGCCGCCGGGGTGCCGACCTCACAGATACGCAGTATTTT. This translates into CASSRRGADLTDTQYF.

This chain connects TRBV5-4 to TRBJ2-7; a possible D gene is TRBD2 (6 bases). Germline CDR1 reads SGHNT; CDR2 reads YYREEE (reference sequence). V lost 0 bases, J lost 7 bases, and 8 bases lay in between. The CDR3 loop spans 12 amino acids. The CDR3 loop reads CASSLDRGEQYV. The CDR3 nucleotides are TGTGCCAGCAGCTTGGACCGGGGGGAGCAGTACGTC.

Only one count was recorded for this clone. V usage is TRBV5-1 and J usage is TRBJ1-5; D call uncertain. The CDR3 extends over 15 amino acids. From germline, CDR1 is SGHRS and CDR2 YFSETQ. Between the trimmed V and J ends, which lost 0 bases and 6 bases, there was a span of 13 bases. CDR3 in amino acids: CASSLGEAPGQPQHF. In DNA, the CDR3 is TGCGCCAGCAGCTTGGGCGAGGCCCCGGGTCAGCCCCAGCATTTT.

The CDR3 DNA reads as TGTGCCAGCTCACCTCTCCCCGCTAACTATGGCTACACCTTC. It codes for CASSPLPANYGYTF. The chain links TRBV18 to TRBJ1-2; unclear D gene. Trimming shortened V by 3 bases and J by 0 bases, and 8 bases separated the two germline ends. The CDR3 length is 14 residues. The V gene's germline CDR1 is KGHSH and CDR2 LQKENI.

The chain's CDR3 is CASSRLQGAREKLFF. CDR3 nucleotides: TGTGCCAGTAGTCGGTTACAGGGGGCTAGGGAAAAACTGTTTTTT. This rearrangement joins TRBV19 to TRBJ1-4, with 9 bases identical to TRBD1. This CDR3 spans 15 amino acids. Germline-derived CDR1 and CDR2 are LNHDA and SQIVND (reference sequence). With 5 bases clipped from V and 8 bases from J, the junction kept 9 bases outside the gene matches.

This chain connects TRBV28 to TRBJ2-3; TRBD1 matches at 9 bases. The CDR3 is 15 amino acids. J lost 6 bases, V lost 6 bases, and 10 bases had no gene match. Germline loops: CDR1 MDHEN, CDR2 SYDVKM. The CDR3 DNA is TGTGCCAGCAGGGCCGGGACAGGGACCTCCGATACGCAGTATTTT. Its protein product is CASRAGTGTSDTQYF.

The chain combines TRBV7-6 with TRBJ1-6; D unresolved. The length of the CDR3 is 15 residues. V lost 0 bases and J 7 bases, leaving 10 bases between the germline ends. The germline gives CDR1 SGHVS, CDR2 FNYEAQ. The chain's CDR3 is CASSLAREVNSPLHF. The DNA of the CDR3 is TGTGCCAGCAGCTTAGCGCGAGAAGTAAATTCACCCCTCCACTTT.

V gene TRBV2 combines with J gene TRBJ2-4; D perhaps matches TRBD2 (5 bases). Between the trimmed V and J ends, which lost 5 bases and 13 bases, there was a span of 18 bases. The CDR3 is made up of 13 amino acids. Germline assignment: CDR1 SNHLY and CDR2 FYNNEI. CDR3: CASSITDYSAQYF. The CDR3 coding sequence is TGTGCCAGCAGTATAACCGACTATAGCGCCCAGTACTTC.